These 6 T cell receptor beta chains were sequenced from one sample in a study of PD-1 blockade in classical Hodgkin lymphoma. Every patient experienced relapse after autologous stem cell transplantation, and brentuximab vedotin exposure varied. By magnetic negative selection, CD8+ T cells were isolated from the thawed PBMCs. Assay used: immunoSEQ multiplex PCR; TCRdb lists only in-frame clones, some missing. The sample consists of under 6,000 clones, about 79% of them appearing once. Sequencing used CD8+ T cells from blood, obtained at baseline. The receptors shown here come from a human donor with classical Hodgkin lymphoma.

The rearrangement uses TRBV7-8 and TRBJ2-7, with D perhaps matching TRBD1 (5 bases). Germline-derived CDR1 and CDR2 are SGHVS and FQNEAQ. The CDR3 totals 14 residues. Deletions cut 10 bases from V and 0 bases from J, with 16 bases between. CDR3 residues: CATLQDLSSYEQYF. In DNA form, the CDR3 reads TGTGCCACCCTACAGGATCTAAGCTCCTACGAGCAGTACTTC.

The V and J genes are TRBV19 and TRBJ1-1, with D perhaps TRBD1 (6 bases). This CDR3 spans 17 amino acids. Germline loops: CDR1 LNHDA, CDR2 SQIVND (reference sequence). Between the trimmed V and J ends, which lost 10 bases and 0 bases, there was a span of 24 bases. The CDR3 bases are TGTGCCACAGCGAGGGGGGATATTTCTGTGATGAACACTGAAGCTTTCTTT. This sequence encodes CATARGDISVMNTEAFF.

The J gene is TRBJ2-1, the V gene TRBV19; perhaps D is TRBD1 or TRBD2 (5 bases each). V gave up 3 bases and J gave up 7 bases, with 16 bases separating them. The CDR3 has 15 amino acids. Germline V lookup: CDR1 LNHDA, CDR2 SQIVND (reference sequence). The DNA for the CDR3 is TGTGCCAGTAGTATGGCGGCAGGGCGGGTAAATGAGCAGTTCTTC. Translation gives CASSMAAGRVNEQFF.

CDR3: CATSREAGRADQPQHF. The CDR3 region has the DNA TGTGCCACCAGCAGAGAAGCAGGGAGGGCTGATCAGCCCCAGCATTTT. The rearrangement links TRBV15 to TRBJ1-5; D possibly corresponds to TRBD1 (5 bases). The germline gives CDR1 LNHNV, CDR2 YYDKDF (reference sequence). Deletions cut 0 bases from V and 5 bases from J, with 14 bases between. The CDR3 consists of 16 residues.

This clone showed up just once. The gene calls are TRBV19 and TRBJ2-1, with a weak D call TRBD2 (5 bases). V was trimmed by 3 bases and J by 10 bases, leaving 13 bases between them. Germline loops: CDR1 LNHDA, CDR2 SQIVND (reference sequence). CDR3 length equals 13 residues. CDR3 in DNA: TGTGCCAGTAGTATCGGCACTAGGAGGGAGCAGTTCTTC. Its translation is CASSIGTRREQFF.

The CDR3 loop is CASSWTGSSGNTIYF. As DNA, the CDR3 is TGTGCCAGCAGTTGGACGGGTAGCTCTGGAAACACCATATATTTT. This sequence joins TRBV11-2 and TRBJ1-3, with D unclear. The CDR3 is 15 amino acids. V lost 6 bases and J 0 bases, leaving 12 bases between the germline ends. Germline V gene lookup returns CDR1 SGHAT and CDR2 FQNNGV.